The 16 T cell receptor beta chains below come from one sample, sequenced in a study of chemoradiotherapy in HPV16-positive cancers. Clones were sequenced by immunoSEQ multiplex PCR, and TCRdb holds only the in-frame ones, with some missing. Of fewer than 30,000 clones in the sample, approximately 95% were seen once. This material was acquired from a patient who underwent chemoradiotherapy. The receptors come from a human donor with HPV-associated anogenital cancer.

In nucleotides, the CDR3 is TGTGCCAGCAGCTTAACGCTGCAAGAGACCCAGTACTTC. Its translation: CASSLTLQETQYF. The gene calls are TRBV7-8 and TRBJ2-5; D ambiguous. V was clipped by 2 bases and J by 2 bases, with 6 bases between them. This CDR3 spans 13 amino acids. Germline CDR1 reads SGHVS; CDR2 reads FQNEAQ.

The V call is TRBV5-1, the J call TRBJ2-5; possibly TRBD2 for D (5 bases). Germline assignment: CDR1 SGHRS and CDR2 YFSETQ. Deletions cut 4 bases from V and 4 bases from J, with 17 bases between. The length of the CDR3 is 15 residues. DNA of the CDR3: TGCGCCAGCAGCGTGACACTTACGGGGTCAGAGACCCAGTACTTC. Translated, it gives CASSVTLTGSETQYF.

The V gene is TRBV6-1, the J gene TRBJ2-2; 7 nucleotides agree with TRBD1. Trimming cost V 6 bases and J 1 base; bases outside gene matches: 5. From germline, CDR1 is MNHNS and CDR2 SASEGT. The CDR3 runs 15 residues. The DNA for the CDR3 is TGTGCCAGCAGGAGGACAGGCCGGAACACCGGGGAGCTGTTTTTT. This encodes CASRRTGRNTGELFF.

The CDR3 loop reads CASSSGTSGTYNEQFF. CDR3 bases: TGTGCCAGCAGCTCCGGGACTAGCGGGACCTACAATGAGCAGTTCTTC. The chain uses TRBV11-3 and TRBJ2-1; 13 bases align to TRBD2. The ends lost 4 bases at V and 2 bases at J; junction bases unmatched: 2. Germline loops: CDR1 SGHNT, CDR2 YENEEA. The CDR3 has 16 residues.

This chain connects TRBV29-1 to TRBJ2-3; 10 nucleotides line up with TRBD1. From germline, CDR1 is SQVTM and CDR2 ANQGSEA. This CDR3 spans 14 amino acids. Germline trimming cut 4 bases from V and 4 bases from J; bases unmatched to any gene: 5. Here the CDR3 DNA reads TGCAGCGTTGCGGAGGGACAGGGGCCAGATACGCAGTATTTT. It is translated as CSVAEGQGPDTQYF.

Concerning this clone: This same CDR3 is encoded by further DNA sequences in the sample. The CDR3 here is CASSQVGGEETQYF. The DNA of the CDR3 is TGCGCCAGCAGCCAAGTCGGAGGGGAAGAGACCCAGTACTTC. The chain employs TRBV4-1 and TRBJ2-5; maybe TRBD2 (6 bases). V gave up 1 base and J gave up 3 bases, with 9 bases separating them. The germline gives CDR1 MGHRA, CDR2 YSYEKL. This CDR3 has 14 residues.

The rearrangement links TRBV6-1 to TRBJ1-1; 7 bases map to TRBD1. Germline V lookup: CDR1 MNHNS, CDR2 SASEGT. Losses at the gene ends were 6 bases for V and 0 bases for J; bases not matched to a gene: 7. The CDR3 runs 15 residues. In DNA, the CDR3 is TGTGCCAGCAGGGCACAGGGGAGCTTGAACACTGAAGCTTTCTTT. Protein sequence: CASRAQGSLNTEAFF.

The V and J genes are TRBV5-1 and TRBJ2-3; 8 bases map to TRBD1. The CDR3 has 14 residues. V lost 7 bases and J lost 1; bases outside the gene matches: 5. Germline CDR1 SGHRS, CDR2 YFSETQ. In DNA, the CDR3 is TGCGCCAGCCGTCAGGGGGCGGGCACAGATACGCAGTATTTT. It codes for CASRQGAGTDTQYF.

The CDR3 loop is CASSRGTDEQYF. Written as DNA, the CDR3 is TGTGCCAGTAGTAGGGGGACAGACGAGCAGTACTTC. The V call is TRBV19, the J call TRBJ2-7, with TRBD1 identical over 7 bases. The CDR3 consists of 12 residues. In germline, CDR1 is LNHDA, CDR2 SQIVND (reference sequence). Losses at the gene ends were 4 bases for V and 5 bases for J; bases not matched to a gene: 2. Looking up the rest from reference TRBV19 and TRBJ2-7 gives the full variable domain: DGGITQSPKYLFRKEGQNVTLSCEQNLNHDAMYWYRQDPGQGLRLIYYSQIVNDFQKGDIAEGYSVSREKKESFPLTVTSAQKNPTAFYLCASSRGTDEQYFGPGTRLTVT.

The chain joins TRBV20-1 to TRBJ1-2; 8 nucleotides match TRBD1. From germline, CDR1 is DFQATT and CDR2 SNEGSKA (reference sequence). Germline trimming cut 1 base from V and 11 bases from J; bases unmatched to any gene: 3. This CDR3 comprises 11 residues. The CDR3 nucleotides are TGCAGTGCTAGAGGCAGGGGGCGGTACACCTTC. It encodes CSARGRGRYTF.

The genes are TRBV5-8 and TRBJ1-2; weak D call: TRBD1 (6 bases). This CDR3 region has 14 residues. The V end was cut by 2 bases, the J end by 4 bases, with 12 bases between. The germline CDR1 and CDR2 sequences are SGHTS and YDEGEE. The CDR3 sequence is CASSLGGRAYGYTF. The DNA for the CDR3 is TGTGCCAGCAGCTTAGGGGGGCGCGCCTATGGCTACACCTTC.

The V gene is TRBV6-5, the J gene TRBJ2-1; 9 nucleotides align to TRBD2. The CDR3 runs to 16 residues. The trim removed 3 bases at V and 9 bases at J, leaving 12 bases unmatched. Germline V gives CDR1 MNHEY, CDR2 SVGAGI. The CDR3 reads CASSYEGVAGVLEQFF. CDR3 DNA sequence: TGTGCCAGCAGTTATGAAGGGGTAGCGGGGGTTCTTGAGCAGTTCTTC.

V is TRBV19 and J is TRBJ2-1; 7 bases are shared with TRBD1. Germline V gene sequence: CDR1 LNHDA, CDR2 SQIVND (reference sequence). The CDR3 loop spans 15 amino acids. J gave up 8 bases and V 7 bases, and 14 bases lay outside the gene matches. Written as DNA, the CDR3 is TGTGCCAGTAACTCTCCCCGGGACAGAAGCCATGAGCAGTTCTTC. Amino acids: CASNSPRDRSHEQFF.

The chain couples TRBV7-9 to TRBJ1-2, with 8 bases that match TRBD1. The V and J ends lost 1 base and 7 bases, in that order; junction bases with no gene match: 5. Germline loops: CDR1 SEHNR, CDR2 FQNEAQ (reference sequence). The CDR3 runs 14 residues. CDR3 amino acids: CASSLVATGGGYTF. DNA of the CDR3: TGTGCCAGCAGCTTAGTAGCAACAGGGGGTGGCTACACCTTC.

V usage is TRBV6-6 and J usage is TRBJ1-6; maybe TRBD1 (6 bases). Trimming removed 10 bases from V and 0 bases from J, with 10 bases in between. The CDR3 runs 14 residues. Germline CDR1 reads MNHNY; CDR2 reads SVGAGI (reference sequence). The CDR3: CATLDSSYNSPLHF. The CDR3 bases are TGTGCCACCCTGGACAGCTCCTATAATTCACCCCTCCACTTT.

This rearrangement joins TRBV7-9 to TRBJ1-4; tentative D call: TRBD1 (6 bases). Germline V lookup: CDR1 SEHNR, CDR2 FQNEAQ (reference sequence). Trimming cost V 0 bases and J 2 bases, with 10 bases left between them. The CDR3 runs 16 residues. CDR3 bases: TGTGCCAGCAGCTTAGCGCTTGGGGGCACTAATGAAAAACTGTTTTTT. This encodes CASSLALGGTNEKLFF.